This entry features one TCR beta chain sequence. TEMRA cells were FACS-enriched, with CD8+ and CD4+ T cells isolated negatively. These data originate in a study of CD8 T cells in Susac syndrome. Random hexamers primed reverse transcription of roughly 0.45 to 1 ug RNA. TCRdb used MiXCR to reprocess the immunoSEQ multiplex PCR reads, holding one entry per CDR3 protein. The table lists some 180,000 distinct CDR3 sequences, roughly 90% of them singletons. V lost 3 bases, J lost 1 base, and 10 bases lay in between. This CDR3 is 15 amino acids long. Germline assignment: CDR1 SGHDN and CDR2 FVKESK. This receptor was identified in a human donor with Susac syndrome. Material: CD4+ T cells from PBMCs. The chain recombines TRBV14 with TRBJ2-1; possible D gene TRBD2, 5 bases. CDR3 bases: TGTGCCAGCAGCCAGGTGAGGGATTCCTACAATGAGCAGTTCTTC. It translates to CASSQVRDSYNEQFF. The whole variable domain, remainder taken from reference TRBV14 and TRBJ2-1, is EAGVTQFPSHSVIEKGQTVTLRCDPISGHDNLYWYRRVMGKEIKFLLHFVKESKQDESGMPNNRFLAERTGGTYSTLKVQPAELEDSGVYFCASSQVRDSYNEQFFGPGTRLTVL.